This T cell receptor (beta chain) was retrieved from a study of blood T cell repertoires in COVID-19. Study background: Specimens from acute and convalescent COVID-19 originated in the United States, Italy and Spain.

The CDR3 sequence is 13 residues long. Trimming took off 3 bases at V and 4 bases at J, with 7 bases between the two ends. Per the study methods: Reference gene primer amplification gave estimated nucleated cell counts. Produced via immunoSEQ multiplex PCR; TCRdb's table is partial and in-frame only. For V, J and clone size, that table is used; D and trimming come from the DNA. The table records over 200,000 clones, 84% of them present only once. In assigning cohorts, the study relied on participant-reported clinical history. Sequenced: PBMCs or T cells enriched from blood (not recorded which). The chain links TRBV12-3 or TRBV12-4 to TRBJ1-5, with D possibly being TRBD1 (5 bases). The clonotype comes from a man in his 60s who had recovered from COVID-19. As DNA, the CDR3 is TGTGCCAGCAGTTTGACAGATAATCAGCCCCAGCATTTT. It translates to CASSLTDNQPQHF.